The subject of this entry is one T cell receptor beta chain. The antigen is unknown. This specimen belongs to a study of cytomegalovirus exposure and HLA in healthy donors. Researchers ran the PCR with 60 Vbeta and 13 Jbeta primers. Libraries were prepared by immunoSEQ multiplex PCR; TCRdb keeps only in-frame clonotypes and omits some of them. The repertoire holds about 120,000 clones, about 81% seen once, with about 1.7% in the top ten. Between the trimmed V and J ends, which lost 4 bases and 0 bases, there was a span of 7 bases. The CDR3 runs 14 residues. CDR1 is MNHNS and CDR2 is SASEGT in the germline V gene. Findings and caveats of the study: Most TCRs appeared rarely, but some public TCRs recurred in many donors.

This chain links TRBV6-1 with TRBJ1-3, with D unclear. This receptor was obtained from a man in his forties or fifties in good health and CMV-seronegative. Sequenced sample: PBMCs. The chain's CDR3 is CASSAASSGNTIYF. The CDR3 DNA sequence: TGTGCCAGCAGTGCCGCGAGCTCTGGAAACACCATATATTTT.